This TCR beta chain was captured by sequencing in a study of blood T cell repertoires in COVID-19. Study background: T cells, B-cell-depleted T cells, or PBMCs provided the cDNA or gDNA that served as material.

Per the authors' pipeline: It was from reference gene primer amplification that nucleated cell counts were estimated. Sequencing was performed with immunoSEQ multiplex PCR; in TCRdb, only in-frame clones are kept and a portion is missing. That table supplies the V and J calls and clone size; D and trimming were determined from the DNA. The sample consists of roughly 71,000 clones, roughly 83% of them appearing once. The germline V gene has CDR1 SGHTA and CDR2 FQGNSA. Between the trimmed V and J ends, which lost 3 bases and 5 bases, there was a span of 13 bases. This CDR3 spans 14 amino acids. The chain recombines TRBV7-2 with TRBJ2-5, with D possibly TRBD1 on 5 matching bases. This receptor was identified in a woman of 80 years or more with acute or convalescent COVID-19. Sequenced: peripheral blood. The DNA for the CDR3 is TGTGCCAGCAGCTTGACAGAACGCAAGGAGACCCAGTACTTC. It specifies CASSLTERKETQYF.